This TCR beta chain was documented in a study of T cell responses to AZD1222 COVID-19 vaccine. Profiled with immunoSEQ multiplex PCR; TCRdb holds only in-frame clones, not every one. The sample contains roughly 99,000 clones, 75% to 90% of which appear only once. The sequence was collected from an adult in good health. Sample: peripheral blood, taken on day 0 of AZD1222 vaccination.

The CDR3 DNA reads TGTGCCAGCAGCGTAGTTGGGGGGCGCGAGCAGTACTTC. Protein sequence: CASSVVGGREQYF. V is TRBV9 and J is TRBJ2-7; the D call may be TRBD1 or TRBD2 (6 bases each). Trimming removed 0 bases from V and 6 bases from J, with 10 bases in between. This CDR3 spans 13 amino acids. From germline, CDR1 is SGDLS and CDR2 YYNGEE.